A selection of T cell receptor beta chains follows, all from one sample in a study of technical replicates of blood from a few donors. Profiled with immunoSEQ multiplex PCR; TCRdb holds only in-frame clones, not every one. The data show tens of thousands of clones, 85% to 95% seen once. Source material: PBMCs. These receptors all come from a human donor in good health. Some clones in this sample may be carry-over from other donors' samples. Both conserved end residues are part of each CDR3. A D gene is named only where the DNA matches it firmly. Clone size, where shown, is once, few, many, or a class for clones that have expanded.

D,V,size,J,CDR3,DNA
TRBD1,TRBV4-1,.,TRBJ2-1,CASSRKQGDEQFF,TGCGCCAGCAGTCGTAAACAGGGGGATGAGCAGTTCTTC
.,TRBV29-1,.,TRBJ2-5,CSAGRGMGETQYF,TGCAGCGCCGGACGGGGAATGGGGGAGACCCAGTACTTC
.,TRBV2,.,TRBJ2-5,CASSGSRATQYF,TGTGCCAGCAGTGGTAGCAGGGCGACCCAGTACTTC
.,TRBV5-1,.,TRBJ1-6,CASSSQPGGNSPLHF,TGCGCCAGCAGCAGCCAACCGGGGGGGAATTCACCCCTCCACTTT
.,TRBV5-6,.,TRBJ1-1,CASSFWAVNEAFF,TGTGCCAGCAGCTTCTGGGCTGTAAATGAAGCTTTCTTT
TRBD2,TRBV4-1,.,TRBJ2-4,CASSQDSPGTSGRSGKNIQYF,TGCGCCAGCAGCCAGGACTCTCCCGGGACTAGCGGGAGATCTGGCAAAAACATTCAGTACTTC
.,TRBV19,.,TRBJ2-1,CASLGAVRNEQFF,TGTGCCAGCCTGGGGGCAGTTAGGAATGAGCAGTTCTTC
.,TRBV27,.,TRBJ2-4,CASSPTGIRPAIAKNIQYF,TGTGCCAGCAGCCCAACGGGAATCCGTCCCGCTATAGCCAAAAACATTCAGTACTTC
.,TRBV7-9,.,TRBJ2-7,CASSLSSSEQYF,TGTGCCAGCAGCTTATCTAGCAGCGAGCAGTACTTC
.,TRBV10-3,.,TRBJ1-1,CAIRPGFLTEAFF,TGTGCCATCAGGCCGGGGTTTTTGACTGAAGCTTTCTTT
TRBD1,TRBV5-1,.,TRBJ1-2,CASNLGRGQGDSGGYTF,TGCGCCAGCAACCTTGGTCGGGGACAGGGCGATTCCGGCGGCTACACCTTC
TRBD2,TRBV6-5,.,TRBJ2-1,CASRTSGDEQFF,TGTGCCAGCAGGACTAGCGGGGATGAGCAGTTCTTC
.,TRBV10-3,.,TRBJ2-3,CAITRGEGDTQYF,TGTGCCATCACGCGGGGTGAGGGAGATACGCAGTATTTT
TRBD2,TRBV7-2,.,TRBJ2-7,CASSLELAVISYEQYF,TGTGCCAGCAGCTTAGAACTAGCGGTTATTTCCTACGAGCAGTACTTC
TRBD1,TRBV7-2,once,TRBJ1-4,CASSLVGTGLLGKLFF,TGTGCCAGCAGCTTAGTCGGGACAGGGCTCCTAGGAAAACTGTTTTTT
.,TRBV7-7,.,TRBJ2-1,CASSLGGRRSSYNEQFF,TGTGCCAGCAGCTTAGGGGGGCGACGGAGCTCCTACAATGAGCAGTTCTTC
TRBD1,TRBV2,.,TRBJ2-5,CASSTGQTQETQYF,TGTGCCAGCAGCACGGGACAGACTCAAGAGACCCAGTACTTC
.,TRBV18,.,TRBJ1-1,CASSPDLERGTEAFF,TGTGCCAGCTCACCCGACCTGGAAAGAGGGACTGAAGCTTTCTTT
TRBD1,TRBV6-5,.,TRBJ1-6,CASSAGTGDNSPLHF,TGTGCCAGCAGCGCCGGGACAGGGGATAATTCACCCCTCCACTTT
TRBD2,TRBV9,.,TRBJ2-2,CASSVVSGGTGELFF,TGTGCCAGCAGCGTAGTGTCGGGGGGTACCGGGGAGCTGTTTTTT
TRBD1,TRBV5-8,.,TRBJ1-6,CASSLEEFGQGFSPLHF,TGTGCCAGCAGCTTGGAGGAGTTTGGACAGGGCTTTTCACCCCTCCACTTT
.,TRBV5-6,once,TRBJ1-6,CASSLEGGSPLHF,TGTGCCAGCAGCTTGGAGGGGGGGTCACCCCTCCACTTT
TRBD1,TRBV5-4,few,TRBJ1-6,CASSLGTGGVGSPLHF,TGTGCCAGCAGCTTGGGGACAGGGGGAGTAGGATCACCCCTCCACTTT
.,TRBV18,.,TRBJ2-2,CASSLLRGELFF,TGTGCCAGCTCACTCCTCCGCGGGGAGCTGTTTTTT
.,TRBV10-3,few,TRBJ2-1,CAISDQYRQFF,TGTGCCATCAGTGACCAATATAGGCAGTTCTTC
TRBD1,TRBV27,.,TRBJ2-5,CASSLSAGGGETQYF,TGTGCCAGCAGTTTATCAGCAGGGGGCGGGGAGACCCAGTACTTC
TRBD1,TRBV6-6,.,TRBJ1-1,CASSGGTGVRTEAFF,TGTGCCAGCAGTGGGGGGACAGGGGTGCGCACTGAAGCTTTCTTT
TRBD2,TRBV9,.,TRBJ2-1,CASSGYSGRRANEQFF,TGTGCCAGCAGCGGATATAGCGGGAGGAGGGCCAATGAGCAGTTCTTC
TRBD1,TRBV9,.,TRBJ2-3,CASSPQNRGLDTQYF,TGTGCCAGCAGCCCCCAGAACAGGGGTTTAGATACGCAGTATTTT
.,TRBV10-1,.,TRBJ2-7,CASSPGDEQYF,TGCGCCAGCAGCCCAGGGGACGAGCAGTACTTC
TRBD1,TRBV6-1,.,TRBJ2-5,CASSEGQGWETQYF,TGTGCCAGCAGTGAAGGACAGGGCTGGGAGACCCAGTACTTC
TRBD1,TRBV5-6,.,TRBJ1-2,CASSWGDSTLYGYTF,TGTGCCAGCAGCTGGGGGGACAGTACCCTCTATGGCTACACCTTC
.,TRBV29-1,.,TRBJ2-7,CSARTDVDYEQYF,TGCAGCGCTCGGACAGATGTGGACTACGAGCAGTACTTC
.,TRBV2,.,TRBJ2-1,CASSVGVEGQFF,TGTGCCAGCAGTGTGGGCGTAGAGGGCCAGTTCTTC
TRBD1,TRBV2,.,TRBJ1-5,CASRRQGGHQPQHF,TGTGCCAGCAGAAGACAGGGGGGACATCAGCCCCAGCATTTT
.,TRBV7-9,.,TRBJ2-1,CASSLGLNNEQFF,TGTGCCAGCAGCTTAGGACTGAACAATGAGCAGTTCTTC
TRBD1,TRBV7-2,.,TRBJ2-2,CASSRTGDRTGELFF,TGTGCCAGCAGCAGGACAGGGGATAGGACCGGGGAGCTGTTTTTT
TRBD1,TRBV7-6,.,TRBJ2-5,CASSTVGTGGKTQYF,TGTGCCAGCAGCACGGTCGGCACAGGGGGGAAGACCCAGTACTTC
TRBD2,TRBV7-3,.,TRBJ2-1,CASSSGLAGRGEQFF,TGTGCCAGCAGCTCCGGACTAGCGGGGAGGGGTGAGCAGTTCTTC
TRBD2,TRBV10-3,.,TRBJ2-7,CAIRTSGPNSYEQYF,TGTGCCATCAGGACTAGCGGACCGAACTCCTACGAGCAGTACTTC
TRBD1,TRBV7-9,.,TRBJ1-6,CASGTGQGRNSPLHF,TGTGCCAGCGGGACGGGACAGGGCCGAAATTCACCCCTCCACTTT
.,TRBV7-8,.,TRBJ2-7,CASSLVRELAYEQYF,TGTGCCAGCAGCTTAGTTCGGGAGTTAGCCTACGAGCAGTACTTC
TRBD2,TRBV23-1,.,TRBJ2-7,CASTGPAGRATNEQYF,TGCGCCAGCACTGGTCCGGCAGGGAGGGCGACCAACGAGCAGTACTTC
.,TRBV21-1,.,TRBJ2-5,CASSLRDREETQYF,TGTGCCAGCAGCCTCCGGGACAGGGAAGAGACCCAGTACTTC
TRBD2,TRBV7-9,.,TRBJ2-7,CASSPRGTSGIVEQYF,TGTGCCAGCAGCCCTAGAGGGACTAGCGGGATAGTAGAGCAGTACTTC
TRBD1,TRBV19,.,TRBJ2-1,CASSFGTGIYNEQFF,TGTGCCAGTAGTTTCGGGACAGGGATTTACAATGAGCAGTTCTTC
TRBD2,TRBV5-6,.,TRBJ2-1,CASSLGAGHNEQFF,TGTGCCAGCAGCTTGGGAGCGGGGCACAATGAGCAGTTCTTC
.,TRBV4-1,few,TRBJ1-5,CASSQDPGSNGNQPQHF,TGCGCCAGCAGCCAAGATCCTGGGAGTAATGGCAATCAGCCCCAGCATTTT
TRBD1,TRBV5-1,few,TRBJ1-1,CASSYGQGRLNTEAFF,TGCGCCAGCAGCTATGGACAGGGCCGATTGAACACTGAAGCTTTCTTT
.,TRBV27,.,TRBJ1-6,CASSFSLSGSPLHF,TGTGCCAGCAGTTTTAGCCTGAGTGGCTCACCCCTCCACTTT
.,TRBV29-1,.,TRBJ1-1,CSVGGLNTEAFF,TGCAGCGTTGGAGGTTTGAACACTGAAGCTTTCTTT
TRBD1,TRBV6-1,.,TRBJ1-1,CASGDRGGGNTEAFF,TGTGCCAGCGGAGACAGGGGAGGGGGGAACACTGAAGCTTTCTTT
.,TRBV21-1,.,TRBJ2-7,CASSKDGTSYYEQYF,TGTGCCAGCAGCAAAGATGGGACTAGCTACTACGAGCAGTACTTC
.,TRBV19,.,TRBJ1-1,CASQYWGDRETEAFF,TGTGCCAGTCAGTATTGGGGAGATCGGGAAACTGAAGCTTTCTTT
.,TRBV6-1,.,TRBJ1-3,CASSESPRGAGNTIYF,TGTGCCAGCAGTGAAAGCCCCCGGGGGGCTGGAAACACCATATATTTT